Each of the 9 T cell receptor beta chains below was sequenced from the same sample in a study of CD8 T cells in Susac syndrome. An input of roughly 0.5 to 1 ug of RNA was subjected to reverse transcription using random hexamers. TCRdb re-called the immunoSEQ multiplex PCR reads with MiXCR, one entry per CDR3 protein. The data show roughly 120,000 distinct CDR3 sequences, about 94% seen once. The sample consisted of CD4+ T cells from PBMCs. These receptors came from a human donor in good health.

The rearrangement joins TRBV5-6 to TRBJ1-2; D not certain. Between the trimmed V and J ends, which lost 2 bases and 0 bases, there was a span of 11 bases. The germline V gene encodes CDR1 SGHDT and CDR2 YYEEEE. The CDR3 is made up of 15 amino acids. The CDR3 region is CASSFYRGSNYGYTF. Here the CDR3 DNA reads TGTGCCAGCAGCTTTTATCGTGGTTCTAACTATGGCTACACCTTC.

This clonotype was seen a single time. The rearrangement uses TRBV20-1 and TRBJ2-3; 8 positions agree with TRBD2. CDR1 and CDR2 (germline): DFQATT, SNEGSKA (reference sequence). J lost 3 bases, V lost 1 base, and 3 bases had no gene match. The CDR3 extends over 14 amino acids. In nucleotides, the CDR3 is TGCAGTGCTAGAGTTAGCGGGACAACAGATACGCAGTATTTT. Amino acid sequence: CSARVSGTTDTQYF.

The chain links TRBV9 to TRBJ2-1, with D uncertain. V dropped 0 bases and J dropped 2 bases, with 9 bases sitting between them. This CDR3 has 15 residues. Germline CDR1 is SGDLS and CDR2 is YYNGEE. The CDR3 spells CASSVDVVTYNEQFF. DNA for the CDR3: TGTGCCAGCAGCGTAGATGTGGTCACCTACAATGAGCAGTTCTTC.

The genes are TRBV12-3 or TRBV12-4 and TRBJ2-1; TRBD2 aligns across 8 bases. Trimming removed 6 bases from V and 7 bases from J; junction bases left unmatched: 2. The CDR3 loop spans 12 amino acids. CDR3 coding DNA: TGTGCCAGCAGCAGCGGGGGTAATGAGCAGTTCTTC. This gives the protein CASSSGGNEQFF.

The CDR3: CASSQYRVETAEAFF. The CDR3 coding sequence is TGCGCCAGCAGCCAATACAGGGTTGAGACCGCTGAAGCTTTCTTT. This chain uses TRBV5-1 with TRBJ1-1; D possibly corresponds to TRBD1 (6 bases). The ends were cut back, 4 bases at V and 6 bases at J, with 19 bases in the middle. Germline lookup yields CDR1 SGHRS and CDR2 YFSETQ. The CDR3 is 15 amino acids.

This rearrangement joins TRBV18 to TRBJ2-1; 13 bases agree with TRBD2. CDR1 is KGHSH, CDR2 LQKENI, per germline. The CDR3 is 19 residues long. J was trimmed by 0 bases and V by 0 bases; bases with no gene match: 5. DNA for the CDR3: TGTGCCAGCTCACCACCTTGGACTAGCGGGAGTATCTCCTACAATGAGCAGTTCTTC. This sequence encodes CASSPPWTSGSISYNEQFF.

The chain carries TRBV20-1 and TRBJ2-7; 7 bases are a match to TRBD2. Trimming at V came to 5 bases and at J to 3 bases, leaving 7 bases not matched to a gene. This CDR3 has 13 amino acids. The germline V gene encodes CDR1 DFQATT and CDR2 SNEGSKA (reference sequence). The CDR3 DNA is TGCAGTGCTCACCAGGGAGGGAGCTACGAGCAGTACTTC. This gives the protein CSAHQGGSYEQYF.

The chain employs TRBV18 and TRBJ2-1; TRBD1 might be the D (6 bases). Germline CDR1 reads KGHSH; CDR2 reads LQKENI. Between the trimmed V and J ends, which lost 1 base and 8 bases, there was a span of 12 bases. CDR3 length equals 14 residues. CDR3 sequence reads: CASSPRTGGDEQFF. CDR3 in DNA: TGTGCCAGCTCACCACGGACTGGGGGCGATGAGCAGTTCTTC.

The chain carries TRBV7-2 and TRBJ2-4; D is perhaps TRBD1 (7 bases). The CDR3 has 13 residues. V was shortened by 9 bases and J by 7 bases, with 16 bases between the two germline ends. Per the germline V gene, CDR1 is SGHTA and CDR2 is FQGNSA. DNA for the CDR3: TGTGCCAGTCAGGGGGGCCAAGCGAACATTCAGTACTTC. It encodes CASQGGQANIQYF.